The 13 T cell receptor beta chains below were found in one sample sequenced in a study of OX40 agonist ivuxolimab in advanced cancers. Data came from immunoSEQ multiplex PCR; TCRdb stores just in-frame clones and leaves some out. The sample lists tens of thousands of clones; around 82% were seen once. Source: CD4+ or CD8+ T cells sorted from blood, taken in a trial of the OX40 agonist ivuxolimab. Receptors were obtained from an adult with an advanced solid tumor such as melanoma, head and neck, liver or kidney cancer.

This chain links TRBV6-5 with TRBJ1-4; possibly TRBD1 for D (6 bases). Per the germline V gene, CDR1 is MNHEY and CDR2 is SVGAGI. This CDR3 is 15 amino acids long. V lost 0 bases to trimming and J lost 4 bases, with 9 bases between them. The chain's CDR3 is CASSYSGGGNEKLFF. In nucleotides, the CDR3 is TGTGCCAGCAGTTACTCGGGAGGGGGTAATGAAAAACTGTTTTTT.

V gene TRBV4-1 combines with J gene TRBJ2-7; 10 bases align to TRBD1. The CDR3 covers 15 residues. Germline CDR1 is MGHRA and CDR2 is YSYEKL. V lost 0 bases and J lost 3; bases outside the gene matches: 2. In DNA form, the CDR3 reads TGCGCCAGCAGCCAAGAGAGGACAGGGGGCTACGAGCAGTACTTC. Translation: CASSQERTGGYEQYF.

The CDR3 spells CASSQRSWGAQETQYF. For the CDR3, the DNA is TGCGCCAGCAGTCAAAGGTCCTGGGGTGCCCAAGAGACCCAGTACTTC. This chain links TRBV23-1 with TRBJ2-5, with D uncertain. TRBV23-1 is sorted into the ORF group, with uncertain function. The CDR3 has 16 residues. With 2 bases removed from V and 1 base from J, the gap between germline ends came to 14 bases.

The sample holds one count of this clone. The chain combines TRBV6-5 with TRBJ1-1, with TRBD1 as a possible D gene (6 bases). Germline loops: CDR1 MNHEY, CDR2 SVGAGI. This CDR3 spans 14 amino acids. The ends were cut back, 6 bases at V and 4 bases at J, with 15 bases in the middle. The CDR3 sequence: CASSPPGHITEAFF. The CDR3 DNA sequence: TGTGCCAGCAGCCCTCCGGGACATATCACTGAAGCTTTCTTT.

Of note for this clone: At one of its ends the junction is not consistent with the germline gene, which may arise from a read error. The genes are TRBV4-1 and TRBJ2-7, with D hard to call. CDR3 size: 13 residues. Germline-derived CDR1 and CDR2 are MGHRA and YSYEKL. CDR3 in amino acids: CASSQNDRYEQYF. The CDR3 bases are TGTGCCAGCAGCCAGAACGACCGATACGAGCAGTACTTC.

This clone appeared once. The chain carries TRBV7-6 and TRBJ1-2, with D unresolved. This CDR3 has 15 amino acids. Trimming pared 6 bases from V and 6 bases from J, leaving 20 bases between. Germline V CDR1 and CDR2: SGHVS, FNYEAQ. As DNA, the CDR3 is TGTGCCAGCAGTCCAGAGTTCGGGGTTTTCGATGGCTACACCTTC. It is translated as CASSPEFGVFDGYTF. The full variable domain, rest sourced from reference TRBV7-6 and TRBJ1-2, is GAGVSQSPRYKVTKRGQDVALRCDPISGHVSLYWYRQALGQGPEFLTYFNYEAQQDKSGLPNDRFSAERPEGSISTLTIQRTEQRDSAMYRCASSPEFGVFDGYTFGSGTRLTVV.

This clone showed up just once. The chain recombines TRBV19 with TRBJ2-7, with TRBD1 matching over 9 bases. V lost 6 bases to trimming and J lost 2 bases; unmatched junction nucleotides: 8. Germline loops: CDR1 LNHDA, CDR2 SQIVND (reference sequence). The CDR3 contains 15 residues. The CDR3 reads CASRARTGATYEQYF. The CDR3 bases are TGTGCCAGTAGGGCCAGGACAGGGGCGACCTACGAGCAGTACTTC.

This clone was recorded once. The chain uses TRBV19 and TRBJ2-2; 11 nucleotides agree with TRBD2. This CDR3 contains 18 residues. From germline, CDR1 is LNHDA and CDR2 SQIVND (reference sequence). V dropped 5 bases and J dropped 0; count of bases not matched to a gene: 8. This CDR3 is CASSLPGLADPNTGELFF. Here the CDR3 DNA reads TGTGCCAGTAGTTTACCGGGACTAGCGGACCCGAACACCGGGGAGCTGTTTTTT.

The chain joins TRBV19 to TRBJ1-2, with D unresolved. From germline, CDR1 is LNHDA and CDR2 SQIVND (reference sequence). The CDR3 sequence is 15 residues long. V was trimmed by 0 bases and J by 4 bases, leaving 12 bases between them. The CDR3: CASSIDLEDVYGYTF. Here the CDR3 DNA reads TGTGCCAGTAGTATAGATTTGGAAGACGTCTATGGCTACACCTTC.

This clone has a handful of counts. This chain joins TRBV7-9 and TRBJ1-4; a weak D match, TRBD1 (5 bases). The V end lost 5 bases, the J end lost 5 bases, and 12 bases lay between the germline ends. Looked up from germline, CDR1 is SEHNR and CDR2 is FQNEAQ (reference sequence). This CDR3 has 14 residues. CDR3 bases: TGTGCCAGCAGCCCGAGGGGCGGGAATGAAAAACTGTTTTTT. The encoded protein is CASSPRGGNEKLFF.

The chain employs TRBV29-1 and TRBJ2-3; 7 nucleotides match TRBD2. Germline trimming cut 6 bases from V and 0 bases from J; bases unmatched to any gene: 0. In germline, CDR1 is SQVTM, CDR2 ANQGSEA. This CDR3 region has 12 residues. CDR3 amino acids: CSVAGSTDTQYF. For the CDR3, the DNA is TGCAGCGTAGCGGGGAGCACAGATACGCAGTATTTT.

The chain uses TRBV6-1 and TRBJ1-4; TRBD1 agrees at 7 bases. The CDR3 covers 15 residues. V was clipped by 6 bases and J by 4 bases; unmatched bases: 8. Germline assignment: CDR1 MNHNS and CDR2 SASEGT. CDR3 nucleotide sequence: TGTGCCAGCAGCGAGCCGGGACAGAGTAATGAAAAACTGTTTTTT. Protein: CASSEPGQSNEKLFF.

The chain uses TRBV11-2 and TRBJ1-2; no firm D call. The CDR3 is made up of 13 amino acids. Trimming removed 4 bases from V and 6 bases from J, with 12 bases in between. The germline CDR1 and CDR2 sequences are SGHAT and FQNNGV. The CDR3 sequence is CASSSRRDDGYTF. CDR3 coding DNA: TGTGCCAGCAGCTCGCGGCGGGATGATGGCTACACCTTC.